A selection of T cell receptor beta chains follows, all from one sample in a study of cytomegalovirus exposure and HLA in healthy donors. Sequencing used immunoSEQ multiplex PCR; TCRdb keeps in-frame clones, though not all of them. The sample shows approximately 100,000 clones, 70% to 80% of them seen only once. The sample was PBMCs. These receptors came from a woman younger than 35 in good health and CMV-seropositive. The conserved cysteine and the conserved F or W are not part of the CDR3 here.

V gene: TRBV7-7; CDR3 protein: ASSLHRVPYGYT
V gene: TRBV27; CDR3 protein: ASSSVGNTEAF
V gene: TRBV29-1; CDR3 protein: SVEGAVNEQF
V gene: TRBV7-2; CDR3 protein: ASSPDRTTNEKLF
V gene: TRBV28; CDR3 protein: ASERSPNTGELF
V gene: TRBV29-1; CDR3 protein: SVVTSGRALVYNEQF
V gene: TRBV28; CDR3 protein: ASSLLTSASLSSYNEQF
V gene: TRBV6-6; CDR3 protein: ASSYPGSSTETQY
V gene: TRBV5-8; CDR3 protein: ASSTREHEQY
V gene: TRBV30; CDR3 protein: AWSGTSGNTGELF
V gene: TRBV4-3; CDR3 protein: ASSQGRTGGYGYT